This T cell receptor (beta chain) derives from a study of CD8+CD57+ T cells in acquired aplastic anemia. Across the study: Sorted CD4+ and CD8+ cells gave an average of approximately 3.4 ug of DNA. On average, healthy donors gave approximately 9.9 million reads for CD4+ cells. Study-wide points: Patients and controls had CD8+ Simpson's diversity values that were not significantly distinct. Patients had roughly 29 CD8+ CDR3 sequences in common with controls (the shared set).

With respect to this clonotype: What it recognizes is unknown.

The study profiled TCR beta VDJ and CDR3 using genomic DNA as template. TCRdb itself ran the reads through MiXCR, one entry per CDR3 protein. The sample includes about 210,000 distinct CDR3 sequences, 30% to 35% of them seen just once. V lost 6 bases to trimming and J lost 0 bases; unmatched junction nucleotides: 9. The CDR3 loop spans 18 amino acids. The sequence was collected from a human donor in good health, serving as a control. The rearrangement links TRBV12-3 or TRBV12-4 to TRBJ2-3; 13 bases agree with TRBD2. Sequencing input: sorted CD4+, CD8+, or CD8+CD57+ T cells (not recorded which) from PBMCs. The CDR3 protein is CASRTGLAGETSTDTQYF. In DNA form, the CDR3 reads TGTGCCAGCAGAACCGGACTAGCGGGAGAAACTAGCACAGATACGCAGTATTTT.